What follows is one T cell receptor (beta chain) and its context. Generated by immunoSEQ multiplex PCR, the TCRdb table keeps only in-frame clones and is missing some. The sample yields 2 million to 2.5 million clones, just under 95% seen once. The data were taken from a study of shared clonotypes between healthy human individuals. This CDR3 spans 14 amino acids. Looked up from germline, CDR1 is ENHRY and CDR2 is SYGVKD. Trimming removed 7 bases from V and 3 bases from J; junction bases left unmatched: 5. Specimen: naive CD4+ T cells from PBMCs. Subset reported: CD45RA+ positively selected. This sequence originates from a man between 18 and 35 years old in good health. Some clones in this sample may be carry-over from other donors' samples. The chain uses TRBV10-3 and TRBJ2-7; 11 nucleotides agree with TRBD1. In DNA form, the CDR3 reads TGTGCCATCACTGCCGGGACAGGGGGCTACGAGCAGTACTTC. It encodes CAITAGTGGYEQYF.